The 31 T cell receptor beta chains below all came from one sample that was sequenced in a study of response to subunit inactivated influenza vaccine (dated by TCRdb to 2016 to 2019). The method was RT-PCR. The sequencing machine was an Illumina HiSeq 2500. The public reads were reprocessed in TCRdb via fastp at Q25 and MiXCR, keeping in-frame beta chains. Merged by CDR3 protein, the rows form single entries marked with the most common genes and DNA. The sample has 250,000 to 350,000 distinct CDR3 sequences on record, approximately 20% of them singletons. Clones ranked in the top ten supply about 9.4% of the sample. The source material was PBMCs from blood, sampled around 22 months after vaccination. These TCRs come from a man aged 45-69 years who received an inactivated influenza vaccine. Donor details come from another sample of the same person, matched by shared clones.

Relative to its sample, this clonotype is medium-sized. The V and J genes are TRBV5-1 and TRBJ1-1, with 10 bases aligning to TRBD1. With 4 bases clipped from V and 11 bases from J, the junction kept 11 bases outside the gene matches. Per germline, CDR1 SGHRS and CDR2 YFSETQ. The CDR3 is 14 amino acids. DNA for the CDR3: TGCGCCAGCAGCAACCGGGACAGGGGACTGGGGGCTTTCTTT. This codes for CASSNRDRGLGAFF.

The CDR3 protein is CSVEETQGNTEAFF. In nucleotides, the CDR3 is TGCAGCGTTGAAGAGACACAGGGGAACACTGAAGCTTTCTTT. The chain employs TRBV29-1 and TRBJ1-1, with TRBD1 as a possible D gene (6 bases). Looked up from germline, CDR1 is SQVTM and CDR2 is ANQGSEA. CDR3 length: 14 residues. Trimming cost V 0 bases and J 1 base, with 9 bases left between them.

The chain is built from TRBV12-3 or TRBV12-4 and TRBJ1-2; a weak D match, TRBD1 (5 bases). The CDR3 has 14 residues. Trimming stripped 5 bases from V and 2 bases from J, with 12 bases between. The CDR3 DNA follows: TGTGCCAGCAGTCAGACAGCTTCCAACTATGGCTACACCTTC. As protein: CASSQTASNYGYTF.

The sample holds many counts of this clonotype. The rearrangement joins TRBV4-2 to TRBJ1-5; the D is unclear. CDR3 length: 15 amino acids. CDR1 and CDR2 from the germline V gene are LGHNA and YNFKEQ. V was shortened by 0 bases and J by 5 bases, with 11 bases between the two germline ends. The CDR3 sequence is CASSQDRAGHQPQHF. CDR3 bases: TGTGCCAGCAGCCAAGATAGGGCAGGCCATCAGCCCCAGCATTTT.

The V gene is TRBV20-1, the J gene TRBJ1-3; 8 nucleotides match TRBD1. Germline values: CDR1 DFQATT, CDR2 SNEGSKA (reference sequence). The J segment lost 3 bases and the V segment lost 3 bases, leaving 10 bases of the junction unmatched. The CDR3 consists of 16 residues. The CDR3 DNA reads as TGCAGTGCTAGTAAAGCTCAGGGGGCAGGTGGAAACACCATATATTTT. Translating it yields CSASKAQGAGGNTIYF.

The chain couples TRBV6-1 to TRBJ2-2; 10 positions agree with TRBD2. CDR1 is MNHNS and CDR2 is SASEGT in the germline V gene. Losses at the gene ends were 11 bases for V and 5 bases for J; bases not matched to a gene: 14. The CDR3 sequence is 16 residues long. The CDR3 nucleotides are TGTGCCGTATCAGCCATCGGACTAGCGGCAACCGGGGAGCTGTTTTTT. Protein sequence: CAVSAIGLAATGELFF.

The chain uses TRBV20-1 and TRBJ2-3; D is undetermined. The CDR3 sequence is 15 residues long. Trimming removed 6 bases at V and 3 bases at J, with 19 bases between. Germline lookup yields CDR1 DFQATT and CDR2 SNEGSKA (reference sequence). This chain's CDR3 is CSAPPVGLLTDTQYF. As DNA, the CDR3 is TGCAGTGCCCCCCCGGTGGGCCTACTTACAGATACGCAGTATTTT.

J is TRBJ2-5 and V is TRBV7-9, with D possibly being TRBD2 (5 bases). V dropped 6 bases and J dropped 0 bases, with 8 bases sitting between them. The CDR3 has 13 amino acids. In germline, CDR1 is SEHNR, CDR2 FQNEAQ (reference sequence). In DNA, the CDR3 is TGTGCCAGCAGTCGTAGCGACCAAGAGACCCAGTACTTC. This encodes CASSRSDQETQYF.

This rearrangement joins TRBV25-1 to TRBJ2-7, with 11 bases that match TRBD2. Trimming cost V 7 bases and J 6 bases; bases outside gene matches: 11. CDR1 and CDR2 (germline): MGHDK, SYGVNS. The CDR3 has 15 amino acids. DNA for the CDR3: TGTGCCAGCATGCTTAGCGGGAGGGAAGGGGGCGAGCAGTACTTC. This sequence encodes CASMLSGREGGEQYF.

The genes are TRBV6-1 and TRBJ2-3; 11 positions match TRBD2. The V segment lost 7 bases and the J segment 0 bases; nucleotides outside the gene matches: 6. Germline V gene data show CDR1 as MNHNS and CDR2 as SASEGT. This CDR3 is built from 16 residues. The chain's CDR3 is CASNPLAGASTDTQYF. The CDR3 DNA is TGTGCCAGCAACCCACTAGCGGGGGCTAGCACAGATACGCAGTATTTT.

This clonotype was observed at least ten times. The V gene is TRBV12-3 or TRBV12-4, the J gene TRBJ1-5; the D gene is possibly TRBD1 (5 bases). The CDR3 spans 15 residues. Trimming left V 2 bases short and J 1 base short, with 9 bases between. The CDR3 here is CASSLTGLSNQPQHF. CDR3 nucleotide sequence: TGTGCCAGCAGTTTAACAGGTCTAAGCAATCAGCCCCAGCATTTT.

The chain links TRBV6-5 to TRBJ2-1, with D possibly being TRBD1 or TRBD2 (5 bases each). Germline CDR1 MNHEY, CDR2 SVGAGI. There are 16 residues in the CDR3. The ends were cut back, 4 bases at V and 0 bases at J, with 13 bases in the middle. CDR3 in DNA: TGTGCCAGCAGTTTTTCCGGGGCCAGCTCCTACAATGAGCAGTTCTTC. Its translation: CASSFSGASSYNEQFF.

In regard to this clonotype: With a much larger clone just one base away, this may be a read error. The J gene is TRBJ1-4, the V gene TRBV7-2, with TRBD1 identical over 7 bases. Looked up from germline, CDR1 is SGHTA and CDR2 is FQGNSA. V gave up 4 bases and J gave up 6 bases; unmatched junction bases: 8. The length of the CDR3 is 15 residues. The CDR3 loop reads CASSSRGQRDEKLFF. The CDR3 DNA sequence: TGTGCCAGCAGCTCGAGGGGGCAAAGAGATGAAAAACTGTTTTTT.

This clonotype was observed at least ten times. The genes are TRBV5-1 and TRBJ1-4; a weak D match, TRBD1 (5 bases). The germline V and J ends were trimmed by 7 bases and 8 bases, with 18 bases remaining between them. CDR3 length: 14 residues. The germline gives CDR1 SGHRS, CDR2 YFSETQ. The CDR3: CASRTDRSYEKLFF. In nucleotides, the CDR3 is TGCGCCAGCCGCACTGACAGATCCTACGAAAAACTGTTTTTT.

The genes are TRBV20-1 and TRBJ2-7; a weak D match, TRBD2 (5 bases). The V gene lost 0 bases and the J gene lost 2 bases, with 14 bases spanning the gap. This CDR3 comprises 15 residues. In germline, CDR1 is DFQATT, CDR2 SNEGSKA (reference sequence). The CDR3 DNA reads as TGCAGTGCTAGAGATGCAGAGGGTTTCACCTACGAGCAGTACTTC. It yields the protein CSARDAEGFTYEQYF.

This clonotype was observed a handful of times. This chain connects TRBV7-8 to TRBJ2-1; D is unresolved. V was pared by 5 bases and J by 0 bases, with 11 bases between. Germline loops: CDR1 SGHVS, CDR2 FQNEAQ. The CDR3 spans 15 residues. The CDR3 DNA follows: TGTGCCAGCAGCCCCCTCCGGAGCTCCTACAATGAGCAGTTCTTC. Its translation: CASSPLRSSYNEQFF.

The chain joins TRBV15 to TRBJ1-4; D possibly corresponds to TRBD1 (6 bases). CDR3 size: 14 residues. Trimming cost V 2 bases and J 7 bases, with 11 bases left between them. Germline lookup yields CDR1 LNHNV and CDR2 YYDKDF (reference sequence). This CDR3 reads CATSRRAGVEKLFF. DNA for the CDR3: TGTGCCACCAGCAGAAGGGCAGGGGTTGAAAAACTGTTTTTT.

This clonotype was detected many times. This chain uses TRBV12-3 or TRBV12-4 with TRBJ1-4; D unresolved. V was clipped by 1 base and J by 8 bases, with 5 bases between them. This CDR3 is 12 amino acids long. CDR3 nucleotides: TGTGCCAGCAGTTTAGTAGCGGAAAAACTGTTTTTT. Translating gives CASSLVAEKLFF.

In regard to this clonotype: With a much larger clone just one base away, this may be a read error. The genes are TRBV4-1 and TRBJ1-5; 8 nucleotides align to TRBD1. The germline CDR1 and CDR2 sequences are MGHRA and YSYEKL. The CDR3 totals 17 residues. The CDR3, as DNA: TGCGCCAGCAGCCAAGCCCCGGGACAGGACTACAATCAGGCCCAGCATTTT. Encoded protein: CASSQAPGQDYNQAQHF.

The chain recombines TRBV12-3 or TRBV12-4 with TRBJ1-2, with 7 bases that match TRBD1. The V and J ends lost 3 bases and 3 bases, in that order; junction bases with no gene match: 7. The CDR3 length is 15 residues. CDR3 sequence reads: CASSFLGQGDYGYTF. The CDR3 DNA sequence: TGTGCCAGCAGTTTCCTCGGGCAGGGGGACTATGGCTACACCTTC.

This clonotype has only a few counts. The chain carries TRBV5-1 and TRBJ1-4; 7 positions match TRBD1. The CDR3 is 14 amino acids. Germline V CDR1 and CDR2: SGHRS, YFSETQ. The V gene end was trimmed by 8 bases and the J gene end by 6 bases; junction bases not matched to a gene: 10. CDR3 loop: CASGIGGKDEKLFF. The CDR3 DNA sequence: TGCGCCAGTGGTATAGGGGGCAAGGATGAAAAACTGTTTTTT.

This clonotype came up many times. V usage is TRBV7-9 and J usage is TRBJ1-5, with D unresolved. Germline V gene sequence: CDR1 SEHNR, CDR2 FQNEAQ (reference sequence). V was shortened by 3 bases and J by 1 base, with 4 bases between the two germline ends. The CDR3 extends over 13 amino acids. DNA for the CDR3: TGTGCCAGCAGCTTGAACAGCAATCAGCCCCAGCATTTT. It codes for CASSLNSNQPQHF.

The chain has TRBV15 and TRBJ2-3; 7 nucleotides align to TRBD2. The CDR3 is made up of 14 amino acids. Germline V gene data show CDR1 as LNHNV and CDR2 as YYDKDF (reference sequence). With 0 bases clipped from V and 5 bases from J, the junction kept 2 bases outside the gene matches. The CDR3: CATSRDRGGDTQYF. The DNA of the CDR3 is TGTGCCACCAGCAGAGATCGCGGGGGAGATACGCAGTATTTT.

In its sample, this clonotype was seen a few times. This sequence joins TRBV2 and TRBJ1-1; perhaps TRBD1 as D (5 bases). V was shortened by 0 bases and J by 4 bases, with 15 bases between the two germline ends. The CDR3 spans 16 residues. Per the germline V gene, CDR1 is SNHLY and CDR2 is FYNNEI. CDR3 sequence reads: CASSEALPGRLTEAFF. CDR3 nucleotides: TGTGCCAGCAGTGAAGCGCTTCCGGGGCGGCTCACTGAAGCTTTCTTT.

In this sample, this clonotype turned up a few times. In DNA, the CDR3 is TGTGCCAGCAGTTCCAGGGGCCCAGATACGCAGTATTTT. This translates into CASSSRGPDTQYF. This chain connects TRBV12-3 or TRBV12-4 to TRBJ2-3; possible D gene TRBD1, 6 bases. The CDR3 covers 13 residues. Between the trimmed V and J ends, which lost 4 bases and 4 bases, there was a span of 9 bases.

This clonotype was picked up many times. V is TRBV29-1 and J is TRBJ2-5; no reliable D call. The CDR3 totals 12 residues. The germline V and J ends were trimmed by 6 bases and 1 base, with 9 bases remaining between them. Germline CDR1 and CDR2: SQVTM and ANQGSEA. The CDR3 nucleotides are TGCAGCGTCGGACGGACCCAAGAGACCCAGTACTTC. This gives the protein CSVGRTQETQYF.

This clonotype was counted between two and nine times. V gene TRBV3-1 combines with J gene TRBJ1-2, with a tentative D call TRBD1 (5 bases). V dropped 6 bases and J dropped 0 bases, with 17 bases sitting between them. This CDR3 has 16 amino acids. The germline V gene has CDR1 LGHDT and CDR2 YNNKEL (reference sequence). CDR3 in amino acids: CASSDRDSTANYGYTF. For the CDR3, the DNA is TGTGCCAGCAGTGACCGGGACTCAACCGCTAACTATGGCTACACCTTC.

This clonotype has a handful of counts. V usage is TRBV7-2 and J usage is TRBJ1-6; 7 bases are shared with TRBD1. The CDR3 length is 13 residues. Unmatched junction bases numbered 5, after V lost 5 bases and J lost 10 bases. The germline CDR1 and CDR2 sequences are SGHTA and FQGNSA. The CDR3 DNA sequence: TGTGCCAGCAGCATGACAGGGTCCTCACCCCTCCACTTT. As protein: CASSMTGSSPLHF.

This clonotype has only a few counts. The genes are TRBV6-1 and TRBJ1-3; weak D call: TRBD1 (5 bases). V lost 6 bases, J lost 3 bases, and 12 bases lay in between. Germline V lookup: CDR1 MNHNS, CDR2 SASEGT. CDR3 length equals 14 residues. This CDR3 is CASSTGWNGNTIYF. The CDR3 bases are TGTGCCAGCAGCACAGGATGGAATGGAAACACCATATATTTT.

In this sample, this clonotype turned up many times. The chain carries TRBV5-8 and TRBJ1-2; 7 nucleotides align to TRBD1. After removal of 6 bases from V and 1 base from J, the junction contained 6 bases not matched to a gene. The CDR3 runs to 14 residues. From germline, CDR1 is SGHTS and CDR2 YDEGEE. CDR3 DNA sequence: TGTGCCAGCACCCAGGGGGGATTTAACTATGGCTACACCTTC. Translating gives CASTQGGFNYGYTF.

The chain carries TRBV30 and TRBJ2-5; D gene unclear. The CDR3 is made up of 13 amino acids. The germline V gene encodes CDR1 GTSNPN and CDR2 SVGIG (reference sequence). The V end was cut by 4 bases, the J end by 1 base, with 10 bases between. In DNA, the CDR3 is TGTGCCTGGACCCCCAGGACCCAAGAGACCCAGTACTTC. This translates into CAWTPRTQETQYF.